The clone carrying this T cell receptor (beta chain) showed up just a few times. Its antigen is not identified. Those who donated were healthy bone marrow donors. Researchers ran the PCR with 60 Vbeta and 13 Jbeta primers. In the study's own analysis: The count from a later analysis was some 83 million unique TCR beta chains, some 12 million of them shared. TCRdb's copy holds only in-frame clones and misses some; the assay was immunoSEQ multiplex PCR. Clone size and the V and J calls come from that table; the DNA yielded D and trimming. This table holds about 200,000 clones, about 77% found once. This sample is drawn from a study of cytomegalovirus exposure and HLA in healthy donors. Study observations and caveats: A later analysis appeared to link common viral pathogens to several of the most significant clusters.

V lost 2 bases, J lost 8 bases, and 6 bases stayed unmatched. This CDR3 spans 15 amino acids. Germline CDR1 reads MNHEY; CDR2 reads SVGAGI. The chain has TRBV6-5 and TRBJ1-4; TRBD1 agrees at 9 bases. This sequence was found in a woman in her 30s in good health and CMV-seronegative. The sample comprised PBMCs. The CDR3 loop reads CASSYEGQGREKLFF. In nucleotides, the CDR3 is TGTGCCAGCAGTTACGAAGGACAGGGGCGAGAAAAACTGTTTTTT.